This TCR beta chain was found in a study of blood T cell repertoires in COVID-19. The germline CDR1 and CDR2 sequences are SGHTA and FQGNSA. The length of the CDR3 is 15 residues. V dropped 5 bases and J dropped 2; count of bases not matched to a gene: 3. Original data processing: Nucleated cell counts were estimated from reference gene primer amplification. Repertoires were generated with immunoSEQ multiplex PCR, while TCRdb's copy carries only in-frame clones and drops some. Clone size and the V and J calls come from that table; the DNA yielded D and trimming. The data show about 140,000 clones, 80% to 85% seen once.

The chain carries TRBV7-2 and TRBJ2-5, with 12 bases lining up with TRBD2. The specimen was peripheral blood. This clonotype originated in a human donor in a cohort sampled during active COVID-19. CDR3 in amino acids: CASSPGTSGQETQYF. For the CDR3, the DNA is TGTGCCAGCAGCCCAGGGACTAGCGGGCAAGAGACCCAGTACTTC.